This TCR beta chain was identified during a study of OX40 agonist ivuxolimab in advanced cancers. The junction had 6 bases not matched to a gene; V was cut back by 4 bases and J by 0 bases. CDR1 is SGHDT, CDR2 YYEEEE, per germline. This CDR3 has 15 amino acids. Researchers took blood at baseline, on cycle 4 day 1, and on cycle 7 day 1. Study-wide findings and caveats: In the 0.1 to 3.0 mg/kg range, CD4+ and CD8+ blood T cells had expanded clonally by week 6. It was not determined which antigens were specifically recognized by the peripheral T cells that had undergone clonal expansion.

Assay used: immunoSEQ multiplex PCR; TCRdb lists only in-frame clones, some missing. Among roughly 69,000 clones, 75% to 95% were seen once, and the ten largest hold approximately 5.2%. In the case of this clone: Its antigen is not identified.

This clonotype originated in an adult with an advanced solid tumor such as melanoma, head and neck, liver or kidney cancer. The chain combines TRBV5-6 with TRBJ2-7, with 8 bases lining up with TRBD2. The sequencing here drew on CD4+ or CD8+ T cells sorted from blood, taken in a trial of the OX40 agonist ivuxolimab. The DNA for the CDR3 is TGTGCCAGCAGCCACGGGAGGGGGAGCTCCTACGAGCAGTACTTC. Its protein product is CASSHGRGSSYEQYF.